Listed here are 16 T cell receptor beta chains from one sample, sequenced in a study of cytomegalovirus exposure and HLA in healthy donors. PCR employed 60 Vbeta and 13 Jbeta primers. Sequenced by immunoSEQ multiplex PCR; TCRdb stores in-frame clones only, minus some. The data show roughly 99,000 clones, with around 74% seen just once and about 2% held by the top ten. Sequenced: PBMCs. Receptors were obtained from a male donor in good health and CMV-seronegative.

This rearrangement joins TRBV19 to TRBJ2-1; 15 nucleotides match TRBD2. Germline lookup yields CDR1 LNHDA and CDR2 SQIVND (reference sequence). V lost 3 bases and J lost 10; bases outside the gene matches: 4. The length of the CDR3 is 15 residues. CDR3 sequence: CASSIPGLAGGEQFF. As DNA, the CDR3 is TGTGCCAGTAGTATTCCGGGACTAGCGGGAGGAGAGCAGTTCTTC.

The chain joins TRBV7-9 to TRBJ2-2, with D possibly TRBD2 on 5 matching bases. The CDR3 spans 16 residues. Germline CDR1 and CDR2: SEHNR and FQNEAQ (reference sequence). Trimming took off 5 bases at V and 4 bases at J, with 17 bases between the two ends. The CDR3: CASSPLGRRSTGELFF. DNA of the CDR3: TGTGCCAGCAGCCCCCTAGGTAGGAGGAGCACCGGGGAGCTGTTTTTT.

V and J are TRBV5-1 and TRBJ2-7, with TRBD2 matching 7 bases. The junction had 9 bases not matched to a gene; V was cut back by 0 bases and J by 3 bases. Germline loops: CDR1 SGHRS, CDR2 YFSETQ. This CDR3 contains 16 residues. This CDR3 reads CASSLVAGPGSYEQYF. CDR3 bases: TGCGCCAGCAGCTTGGTAGCGGGCCCGGGAAGCTACGAGCAGTACTTC.

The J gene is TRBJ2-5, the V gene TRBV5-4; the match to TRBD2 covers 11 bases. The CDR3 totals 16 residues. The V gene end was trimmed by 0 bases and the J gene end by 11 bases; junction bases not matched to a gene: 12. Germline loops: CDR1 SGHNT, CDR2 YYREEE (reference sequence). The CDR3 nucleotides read TGTGCCAGCAGCTTGGCCTTACTAGCGGGAGTGCAAGAGCAGTACTTC. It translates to CASSLALLAGVQEQYF.

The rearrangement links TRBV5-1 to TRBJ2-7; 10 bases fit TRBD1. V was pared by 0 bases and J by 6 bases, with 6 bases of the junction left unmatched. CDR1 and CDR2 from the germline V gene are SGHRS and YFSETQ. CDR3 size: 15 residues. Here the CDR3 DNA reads TGCGCCAGCAGCTTGGCCGGGACAGGGGTCAGCGAGCAGTACTTC. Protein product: CASSLAGTGVSEQYF.

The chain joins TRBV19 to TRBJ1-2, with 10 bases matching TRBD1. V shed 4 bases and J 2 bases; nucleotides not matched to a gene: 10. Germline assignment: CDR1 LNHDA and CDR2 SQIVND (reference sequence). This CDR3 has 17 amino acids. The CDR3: CASSTNRLGQGNYGYTF. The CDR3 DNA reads TGTGCCAGTAGTACCAACAGGCTGGGACAGGGGAACTATGGCTACACCTTC.

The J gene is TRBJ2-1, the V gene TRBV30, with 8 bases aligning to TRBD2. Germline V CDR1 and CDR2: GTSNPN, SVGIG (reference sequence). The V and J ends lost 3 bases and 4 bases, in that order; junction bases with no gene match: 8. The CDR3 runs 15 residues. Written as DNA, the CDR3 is TGTGCCTGGAGCAATGGACTAGCCACGTACAATGAGCAGTTCTTC. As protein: CAWSNGLATYNEQFF.

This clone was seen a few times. CDR3: CSADIAKNIQYF. The CDR3, as DNA: TGCAGCGCGGACATAGCCAAAAACATTCAGTACTTC. The chain employs TRBV29-1 and TRBJ2-4; D possibly corresponds to TRBD1 (5 bases). The ends were cut back, 7 bases at V and 0 bases at J, with 7 bases in the middle. Looked up from germline, CDR1 is SQVTM and CDR2 is ANQGSEA. The CDR3 runs to 12 residues.

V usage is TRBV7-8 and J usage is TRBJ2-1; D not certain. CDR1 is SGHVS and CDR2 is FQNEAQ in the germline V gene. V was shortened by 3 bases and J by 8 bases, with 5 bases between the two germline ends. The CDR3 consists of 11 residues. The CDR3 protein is CASSFVDEQFF. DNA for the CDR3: TGTGCCAGCAGCTTCGTCGATGAGCAGTTCTTC. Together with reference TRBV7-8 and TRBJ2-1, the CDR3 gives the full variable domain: GAGVSQSPRYKVAKRGQDVALRCDPISGHVSLFWYQQALGQGPEFLTYFQNEAQLDKSGLPSDRFFAERPEGSVSTLKIQRTQQEDSAVYLCASSFVDEQFFGPGTRLTVL.

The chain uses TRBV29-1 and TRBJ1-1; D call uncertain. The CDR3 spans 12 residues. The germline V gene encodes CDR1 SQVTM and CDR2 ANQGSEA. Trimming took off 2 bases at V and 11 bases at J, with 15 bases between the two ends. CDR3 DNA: TGCAGCGTTGAAATGGGTAGGAGTACGGCTTTCTTT. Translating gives CSVEMGRSTAFF.

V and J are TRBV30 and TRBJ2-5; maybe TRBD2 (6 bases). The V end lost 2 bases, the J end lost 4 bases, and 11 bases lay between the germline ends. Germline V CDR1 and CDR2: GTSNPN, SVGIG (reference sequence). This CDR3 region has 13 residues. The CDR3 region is CAWSKRERETQYF. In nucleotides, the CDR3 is TGTGCCTGGAGTAAACGGGAGCGAGAGACCCAGTACTTC.

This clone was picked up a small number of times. DNA of the CDR3: TGTGCCAGCAGCAGACCGGGACAGGGGGCGTCCGAGCAGTACTTC. Translation gives CASSRPGQGASEQYF. This chain joins TRBV5-6 and TRBJ2-7, with 12 bases lining up with TRBD1. V trimming: 4 bases; J trimming: 6 bases; junction bases outside the gene matches: 8. The CDR3 loop spans 15 amino acids. Germline CDR1 and CDR2: SGHDT and YYEEEE.

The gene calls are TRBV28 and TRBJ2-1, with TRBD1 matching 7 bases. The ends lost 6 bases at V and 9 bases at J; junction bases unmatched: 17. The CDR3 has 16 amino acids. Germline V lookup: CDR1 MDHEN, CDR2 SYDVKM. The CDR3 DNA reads TGTGCCAGCAGCATTCCAAGACAGGGTTTAAGCAGTGAGCAGTTCTTC. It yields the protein CASSIPRQGLSSEQFF.

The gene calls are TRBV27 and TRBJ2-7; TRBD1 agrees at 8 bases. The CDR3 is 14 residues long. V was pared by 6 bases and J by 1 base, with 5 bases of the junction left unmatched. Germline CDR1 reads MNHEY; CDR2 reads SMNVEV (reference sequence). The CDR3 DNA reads TGTGCCAGCAGCTGGGACAGGTTTTCCTACGAGCAGTACTTC. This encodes CASSWDRFSYEQYF.

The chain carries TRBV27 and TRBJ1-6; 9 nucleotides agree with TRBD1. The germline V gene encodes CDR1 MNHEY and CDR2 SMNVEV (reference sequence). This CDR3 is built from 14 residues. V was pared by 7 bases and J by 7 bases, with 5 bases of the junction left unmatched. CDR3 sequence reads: CASTHGTGNSPLHF. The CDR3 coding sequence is TGTGCCAGCACCCACGGGACAGGGAATTCACCCCTCCACTTT.

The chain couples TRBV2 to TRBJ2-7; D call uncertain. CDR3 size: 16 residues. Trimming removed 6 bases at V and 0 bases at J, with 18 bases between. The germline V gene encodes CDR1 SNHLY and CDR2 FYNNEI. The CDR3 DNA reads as TGTGCCAGCAGGAGATCCGCGGAAGTCGCCTCCTACGAGCAGTACTTC. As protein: CASRRSAEVASYEQYF. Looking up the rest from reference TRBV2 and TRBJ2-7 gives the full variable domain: EPEVTQTPSHQVTQMGQEVILRCVPISNHLYFYWYRQILGQKVEFLVSFYNNEISEKSEIFDDQFSVERPDGSNFTLKIRSTKLEDSAMYFCASRRSAEVASYEQYFGPGTRLTVT.